Listed below are T cell receptor beta chains from one sample, sequenced in a study of shared clonotypes between healthy human individuals. The method was immunoSEQ multiplex PCR; TCRdb's version includes in-frame clones alone and lacks a portion of them. The sample contains 400,000 to 600,000 clones, 90% to 97% of which appear only once. The source material was naive CD4+ T cells sorted from blood. The receptors were gathered from a woman in her 30s in good health. The CDR3 runs from the conserved cysteine through the conserved F or W.

v_call cdr3_aa
TRBV28 CASTGGRNEQYF
TRBV18 CASSPLGGTGGSYTF
TRBV28 CASSSGTSNQPQHF
TRBV19 CASSWREGSYNEQFF
TRBV14 CASSQELYGYTF
TRBV29-1 CSVGDRGREKLFF
TRBV5-1 CASSRDYSSYNEQFF
TRBV6-5 CASGGTASSYEQYF
TRBV30 CAWSVGETQYF
TRBV6-5 CASTRQGLGYGYTF
TRBV7-8 CASSSMVELANYGYTF
TRBV7-2 CASSLVQREPQHF
TRBV19 CASSTVGLAGGPGTGELFF
TRBV6-1 CASSETGLGYNEQFF
TRBV6-6 CATSDPGQGNNEQFF
TRBV5-1 CASSLGIGRVVYEQYF
TRBV28 CASATQNPNEKLFF
TRBV5-1 CASSPGGNMNTEAFF
TRBV13 CASSQANEQFF
TRBV15 CATSRGRTGPAGYTF
TRBV7-6 CASSPPGGAYGYTF
TRBV5-1 CASSFDRYNEQFF
TRBV28 CANQKAFF
TRBV18 CASGGAGGITGANVLTF
TRBV6-1 CASRGRGQEAFF
TRBV6-5 CASSGGISYEQYF
TRBV5-1 CASKAGQTYNEQFF
TRBV7-3 CASSLGLAGPYEQYF
TRBV11-2 CASSLVKGSLDSGANVLTF
TRBV6-6 CASSPDSGQAYGYTF
TRBV5-1 CASSLEALFGELFF
TRBV5-1 CASSPGTVSYEQYF
TRBV9 CASSVSSNSDFNEQFF
TRBV19 CASSPGARPTGELFF
TRBV2 CASSELAGDTEAFF
TRBV5-1 CASSLIAFVGLAGTPGQYF
TRBV7-9 CASRSSGANVLTF
TRBV5-1 CASSLTSGRYNEQFF
TRBV25-1 CASHKGSSYNEQFF
TRBV29-1 CSVELSGVDYEQYF
TRBV14 CASSQRARDWSYEQYF
TRBV18 CASSPRGQSSYEQYF
TRBV19 CASSIGRTSADTQYF